The rows below give T cell receptor beta chains drawn from one sample of a study of T cell responses to AZD1222 COVID-19 vaccine. Assay: immunoSEQ multiplex PCR; the TCRdb copy retains only in-frame clones and omits some. The data contain 90,000 to 120,000 clones, 87% of them singletons. The specimen comprised peripheral blood, sampled 28 days after the second AZD1222 dose. The origin of the receptors is an adult who received the AZD1222 COVID-19 vaccine. CDR3s include the opening cysteine and the closing phenylalanine or tryptophan. Each record gives: J gene, D gene, clone size, V gene, CDR3 protein, CDR3 DNA. D genes are given only for firm matches. Part of the rows lack a size; the others show once, few, many or a class for expanded clones.

TRBJ1-4 | TRBD1 | NA | TRBV28 | CASSPFGQGEDYEKLFF | TGTGCCAGCAGTCCATTCGGACAGGGGGAGGACTATGAAAAACTGTTTTTT
TRBJ2-3 | NA | NA | TRBV9 | CASSAESGTDTQYF | TGTGCCAGCAGCGCCGAGAGTGGCACAGATACGCAGTATTTT
TRBJ2-1 | TRBD2 | NA | TRBV9 | CASSGRTSGSRPYNEQFF | TGTGCCAGCAGCGGACGGACTAGCGGGAGCCGCCCTTACAATGAGCAGTTCTTC
TRBJ1-4 | NA | NA | TRBV9 | CASSVAATGIPTNEKLFF | TGTGCCAGCAGCGTAGCCGCTACAGGGATACCAACTAATGAAAAACTGTTTTTT
TRBJ2-2 | NA | NA | TRBV11-2 | CAGAVTNTGELFF | TGTGCCGGAGCGGTGACTAACACCGGGGAGCTGTTTTTT
TRBJ1-1 | TRBD1 | many | TRBV2 | CASSADRVAEAFF | TGTGCCAGCAGTGCGGACAGGGTTGCTGAAGCTTTCTTT
TRBJ1-6 | NA | NA | TRBV6-1 | CASSEVGNSPLHF | TGTGCCAGCAGTGAAGTTGGGAATTCACCCCTCCACTTT
TRBJ1-1 | NA | NA | TRBV12-3/TRBV12-4 | CASSLLGGSEAFF | TGTGCCAGCAGTTTGCTGGGGGGGTCTGAAGCTTTCTTT
TRBJ1-1 | NA | NA | TRBV10-3 | CAISESGGVNTEAFF | TGTGCCATCAGTGAGTCCGGGGGGGTGAACACTGAAGCTTTCTTT
TRBJ1-2 | NA | NA | TRBV10-3 | CAISEPLKVEDGYTF | TGTGCCATCAGTGAGCCCTTAAAGGTCGAGGATGGCTACACCTTC
TRBJ2-5 | TRBD1 | few | TRBV5-1 | CASNPSGTGGETQYF | TGCGCCAGCAACCCTTCCGGGACAGGGGGAGAGACCCAGTACTTC
TRBJ2-7 | TRBD2 | NA | TRBV15 | CATSRDSGTRIPYEQYF | TGTGCCACCAGCAGAGATTCCGGGACTAGAATCCCCTACGAGCAGTACTTC
TRBJ2-7 | NA | NA | TRBV19 | CASSTQGWYEQYF | TGTGCCAGTAGTACTCAGGGGTGGTACGAGCAGTACTTC
TRBJ2-1 | NA | NA | TRBV10-3 | CAISDKWVAETNEQFF | TGTGCCATCAGTGATAAGTGGGTAGCGGAGACCAATGAGCAGTTCTTC
TRBJ2-7 | TRBD2 | NA | TRBV18 | CASSPGTSRREQYF | TGTGCCAGCTCACCGGGGACTAGCCGTCGGGAGCAGTACTTC
TRBJ1-2 | NA | NA | TRBV9 | CASSSRTLNYGYTF | TGTGCCAGCAGCTCCCGGACCTTGAACTATGGCTACACCTTC
TRBJ2-1 | TRBD2 | NA | TRBV7-8 | CASSLLSGRAYNEQFF | TGTGCCAGCAGCCTGTTGAGCGGGAGGGCCTACAATGAGCAGTTCTTC
TRBJ2-3 | TRBD2 | NA | TRBV25-1 | CASSGGTSGIMTDTQYF | TGTGCCAGCAGTGGTGGGACTAGCGGGATTATGACAGATACGCAGTATTTT
TRBJ1-5 | NA | NA | TRBV6-5 | CASSNVMEGNQPQHF | TGTGCCAGCAGTAACGTGATGGAGGGCAATCAGCCCCAGCATTTT
TRBJ2-3 | TRBD2 | NA | TRBV5-1 | CASRSGGLASTDTQYF | TGCGCCAGCAGATCTGGGGGACTAGCTAGCACAGATACGCAGTATTTT
TRBJ2-5 | TRBD2 | NA | TRBV5-1 | CASSLVPSGLETQYF | TGCGCCAGCAGCTTGGTTCCTAGCGGCCTAGAGACCCAGTACTTC
TRBJ1-4 | TRBD1 | once | TRBV6-5 | CASGGQGGLEKLFF | TGTGCCAGCGGAGGACAGGGCGGGCTTGAAAAACTGTTTTTT